A selection of T cell receptor beta chains follows, all from one sample in a study of Ad26.COV2.S vaccination and SARS-CoV-2 variants. Profiling relied on immunoSEQ multiplex PCR, and the TCRdb table lists in-frame clones only, not all of them. Of more than 300,000 clones in the sample, around 84% were seen once. Sequenced material: peripheral blood, taken in a trial of Ad26.COV2.S vaccine versus placebo. Receptors were obtained from a person between 18 and 65 years old who received the Ad26.COV2.S COVID-19 vaccine or a placebo. Both conserved end residues are part of each CDR3. D genes are given only for firm matches. Only part of the rows carry a size: once, few, many, or a class if the clone is expanded.

clone_size j_call d_call v_call cdr3_nt cdr3_aa
- TRBJ2-5 TRBD2 TRBV7-2 TGTGCCAGCAGCTTAGTAGCGGGGTACGAGACCCAGTACTTC CASSLVAGYETQYF
- TRBJ2-5 - TRBV5-1 TGCGCCAGCAGCTTAGCCACCCGGGAGACCCAGTACTTC CASSLATRETQYF
- TRBJ2-7 TRBD1 TRBV30 TGTGCCTGGAGTGCGGACAGGGGGAGGTACGAGCAGTACTTC CAWSADRGRYEQYF
- TRBJ1-2 TRBD1 TRBV5-4 TGTGCCAGCAGCGCAACAGGGGCGAGAGGCTACACCTTC CASSATGARGYTF
- TRBJ1-1 - TRBV2 TGTGCCAGCAGTGAAGCAGGGGGGAACACTGAAGCTTTCTTT CASSEAGGNTEAFF
- TRBJ1-1 - TRBV10-1 TGCGCCAGCAGTGAGTCTTTGGGGGTTCGGGCTTTCTTT CASSESLGVRAFF
few TRBJ1-4 TRBD1 TRBV6-5 TGTGCCACCTCGATAACGACAGGGGGAAGGGAAAAACTGTTTTTT CATSITTGGREKLFF
once TRBJ2-5 - TRBV4-3 TGCGCCAGCAGCCAAGATCTAGGTTGGAGCCAAGAGACCCAGTACTTC CASSQDLGWSQETQYF
- TRBJ2-1 TRBD1 TRBV7-2 TGTGCCAGCAGCTTAGGAGGAGGGACAGGGAGGGCTTACAATGAGCAGTTCTTC CASSLGGGTGRAYNEQFF
- TRBJ1-1 - TRBV3-1/TRBV3-2 TGTGCCAGCAGCCAGACAGAAAACACTGAAGCTTTCTTT CASSQTENTEAFF
- TRBJ1-2 - TRBV10-3 TGTGCCATCAGTGGAATTGACTATGGCTACACCTTC CAISGIDYGYTF
- TRBJ1-2 TRBD1 TRBV12-3/TRBV12-4 TGTGCCAGCAGTTTGGGGACAGGAGGGGGCTACACCTTC CASSLGTGGGYTF
- TRBJ1-2 TRBD1 TRBV3-1/TRBV3-2 TGTGCCAGCAGCTTAGGACAGGGGAACGGATATGGCTACACCTTC CASSLGQGNGYGYTF